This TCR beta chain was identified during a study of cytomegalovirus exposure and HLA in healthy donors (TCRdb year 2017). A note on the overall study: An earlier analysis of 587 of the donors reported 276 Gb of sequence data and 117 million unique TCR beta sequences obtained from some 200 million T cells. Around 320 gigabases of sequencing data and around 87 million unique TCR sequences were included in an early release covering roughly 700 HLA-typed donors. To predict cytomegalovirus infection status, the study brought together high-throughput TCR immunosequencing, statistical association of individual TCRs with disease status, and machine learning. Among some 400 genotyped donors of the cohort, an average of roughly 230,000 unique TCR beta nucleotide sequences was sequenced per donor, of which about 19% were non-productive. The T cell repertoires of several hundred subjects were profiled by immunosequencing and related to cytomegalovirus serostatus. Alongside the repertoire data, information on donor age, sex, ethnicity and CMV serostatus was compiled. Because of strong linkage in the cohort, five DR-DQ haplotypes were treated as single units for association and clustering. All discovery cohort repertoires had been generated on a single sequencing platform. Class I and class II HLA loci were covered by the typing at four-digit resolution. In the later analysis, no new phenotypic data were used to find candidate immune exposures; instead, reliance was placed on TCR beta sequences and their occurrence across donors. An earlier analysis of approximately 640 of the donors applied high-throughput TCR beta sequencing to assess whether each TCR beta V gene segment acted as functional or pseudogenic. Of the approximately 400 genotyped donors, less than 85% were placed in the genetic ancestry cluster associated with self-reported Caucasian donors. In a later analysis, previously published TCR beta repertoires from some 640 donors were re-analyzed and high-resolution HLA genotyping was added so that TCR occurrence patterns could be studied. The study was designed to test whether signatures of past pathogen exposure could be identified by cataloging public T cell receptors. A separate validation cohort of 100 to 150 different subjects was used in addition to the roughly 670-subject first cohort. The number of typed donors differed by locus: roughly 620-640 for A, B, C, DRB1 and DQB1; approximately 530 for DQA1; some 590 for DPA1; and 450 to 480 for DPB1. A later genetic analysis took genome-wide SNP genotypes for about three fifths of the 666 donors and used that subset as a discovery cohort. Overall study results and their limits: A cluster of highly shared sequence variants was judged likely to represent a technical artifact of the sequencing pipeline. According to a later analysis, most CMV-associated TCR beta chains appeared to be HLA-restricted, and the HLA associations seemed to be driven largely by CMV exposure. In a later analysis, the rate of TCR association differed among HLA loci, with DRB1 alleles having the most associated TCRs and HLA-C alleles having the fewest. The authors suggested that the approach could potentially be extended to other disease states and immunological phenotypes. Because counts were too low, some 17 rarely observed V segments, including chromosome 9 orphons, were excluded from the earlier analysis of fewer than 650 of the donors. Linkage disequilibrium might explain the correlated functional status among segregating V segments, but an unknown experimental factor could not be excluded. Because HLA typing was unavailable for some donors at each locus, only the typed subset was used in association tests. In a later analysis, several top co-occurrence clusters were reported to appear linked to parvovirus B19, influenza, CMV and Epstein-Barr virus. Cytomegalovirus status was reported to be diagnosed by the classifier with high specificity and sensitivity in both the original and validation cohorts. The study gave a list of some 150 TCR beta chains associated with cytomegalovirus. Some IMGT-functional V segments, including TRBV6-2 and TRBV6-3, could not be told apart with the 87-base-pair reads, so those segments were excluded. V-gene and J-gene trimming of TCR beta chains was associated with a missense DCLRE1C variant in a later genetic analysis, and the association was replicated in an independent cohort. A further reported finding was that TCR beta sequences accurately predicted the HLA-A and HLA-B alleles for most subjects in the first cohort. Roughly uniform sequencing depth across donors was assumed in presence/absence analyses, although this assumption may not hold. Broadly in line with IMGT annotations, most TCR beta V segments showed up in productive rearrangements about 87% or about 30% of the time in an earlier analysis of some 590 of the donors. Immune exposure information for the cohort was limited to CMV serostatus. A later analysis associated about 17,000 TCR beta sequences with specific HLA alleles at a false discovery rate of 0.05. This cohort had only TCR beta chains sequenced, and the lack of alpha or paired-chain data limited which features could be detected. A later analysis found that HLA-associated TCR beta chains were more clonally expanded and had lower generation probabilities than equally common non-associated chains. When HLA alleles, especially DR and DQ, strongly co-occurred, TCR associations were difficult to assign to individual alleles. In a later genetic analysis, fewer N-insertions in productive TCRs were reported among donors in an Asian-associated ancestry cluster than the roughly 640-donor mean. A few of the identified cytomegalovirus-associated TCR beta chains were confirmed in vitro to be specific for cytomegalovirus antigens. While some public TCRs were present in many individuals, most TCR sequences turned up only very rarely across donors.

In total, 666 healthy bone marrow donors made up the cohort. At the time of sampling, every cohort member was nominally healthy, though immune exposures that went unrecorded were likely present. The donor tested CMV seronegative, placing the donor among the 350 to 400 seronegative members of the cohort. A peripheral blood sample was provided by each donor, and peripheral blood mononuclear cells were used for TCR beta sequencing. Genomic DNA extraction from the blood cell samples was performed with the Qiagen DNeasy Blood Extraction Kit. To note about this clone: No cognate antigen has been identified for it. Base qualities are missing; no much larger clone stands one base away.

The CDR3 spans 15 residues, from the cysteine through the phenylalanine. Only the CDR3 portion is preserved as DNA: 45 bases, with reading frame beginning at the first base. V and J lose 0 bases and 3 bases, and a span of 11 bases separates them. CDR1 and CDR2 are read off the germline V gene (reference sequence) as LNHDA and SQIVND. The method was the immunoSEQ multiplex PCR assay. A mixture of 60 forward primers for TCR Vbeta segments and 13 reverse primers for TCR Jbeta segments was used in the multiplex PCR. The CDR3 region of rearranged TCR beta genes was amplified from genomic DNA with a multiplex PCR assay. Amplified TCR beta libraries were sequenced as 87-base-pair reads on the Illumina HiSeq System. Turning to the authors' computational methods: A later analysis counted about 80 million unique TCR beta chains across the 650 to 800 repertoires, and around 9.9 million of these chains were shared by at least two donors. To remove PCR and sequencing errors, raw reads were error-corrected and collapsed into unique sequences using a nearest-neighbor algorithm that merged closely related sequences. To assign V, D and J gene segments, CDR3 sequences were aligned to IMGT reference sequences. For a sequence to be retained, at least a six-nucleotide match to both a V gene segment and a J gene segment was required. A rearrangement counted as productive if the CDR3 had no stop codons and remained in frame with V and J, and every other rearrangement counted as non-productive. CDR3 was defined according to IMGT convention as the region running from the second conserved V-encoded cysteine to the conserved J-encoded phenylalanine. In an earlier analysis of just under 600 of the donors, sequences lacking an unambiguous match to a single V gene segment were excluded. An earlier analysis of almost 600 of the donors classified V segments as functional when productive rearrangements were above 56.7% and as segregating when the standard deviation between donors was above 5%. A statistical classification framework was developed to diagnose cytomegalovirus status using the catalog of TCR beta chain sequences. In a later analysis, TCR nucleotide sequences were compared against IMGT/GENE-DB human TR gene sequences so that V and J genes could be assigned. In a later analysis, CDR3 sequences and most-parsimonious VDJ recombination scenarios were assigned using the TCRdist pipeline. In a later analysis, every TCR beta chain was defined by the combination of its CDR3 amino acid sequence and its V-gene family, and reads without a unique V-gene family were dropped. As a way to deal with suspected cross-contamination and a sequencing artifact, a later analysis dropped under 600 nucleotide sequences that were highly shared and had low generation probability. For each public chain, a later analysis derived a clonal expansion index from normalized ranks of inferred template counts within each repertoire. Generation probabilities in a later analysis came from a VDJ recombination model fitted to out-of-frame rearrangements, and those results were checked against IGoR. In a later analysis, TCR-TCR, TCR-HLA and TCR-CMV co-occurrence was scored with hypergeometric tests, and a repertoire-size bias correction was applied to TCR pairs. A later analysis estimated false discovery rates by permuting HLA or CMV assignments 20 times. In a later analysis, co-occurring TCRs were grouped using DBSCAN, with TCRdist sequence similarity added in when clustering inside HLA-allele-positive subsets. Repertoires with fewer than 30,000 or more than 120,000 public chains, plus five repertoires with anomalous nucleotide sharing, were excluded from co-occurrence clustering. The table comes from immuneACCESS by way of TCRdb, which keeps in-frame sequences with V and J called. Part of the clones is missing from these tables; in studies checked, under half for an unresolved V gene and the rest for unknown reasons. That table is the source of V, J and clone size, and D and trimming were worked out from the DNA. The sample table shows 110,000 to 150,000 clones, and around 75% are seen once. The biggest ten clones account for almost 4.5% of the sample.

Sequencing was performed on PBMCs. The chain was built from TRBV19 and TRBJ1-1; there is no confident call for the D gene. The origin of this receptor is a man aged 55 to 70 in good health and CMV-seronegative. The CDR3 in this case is CASSIDSKRDTEAFF. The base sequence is TGTGCCAGTAGTATAGATTCGAAGAGGGACACTGAAGCTTTCTTT.